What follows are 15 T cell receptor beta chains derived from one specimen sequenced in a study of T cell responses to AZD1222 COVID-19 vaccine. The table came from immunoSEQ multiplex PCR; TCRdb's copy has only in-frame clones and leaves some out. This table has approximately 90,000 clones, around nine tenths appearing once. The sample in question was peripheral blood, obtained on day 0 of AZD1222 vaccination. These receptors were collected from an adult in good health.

The CDR3 reads CAISGRDGAKNIQYF. The CDR3 DNA reads as TGTGCCATCAGTGGTAGGGATGGGGCCAAAAACATTCAGTACTTC. The J gene is TRBJ2-4, the V gene TRBV10-3; D not certain. The CDR3 sequence is 15 residues long. V dropped 4 bases and J dropped 1 base, with 11 bases sitting between them. Germline CDR1 and CDR2: ENHRY and SYGVKD.

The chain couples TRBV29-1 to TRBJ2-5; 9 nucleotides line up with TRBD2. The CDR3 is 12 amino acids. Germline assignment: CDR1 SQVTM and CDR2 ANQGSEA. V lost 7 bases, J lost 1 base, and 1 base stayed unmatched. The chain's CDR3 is CSGSGGQETQYF. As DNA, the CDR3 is TGCAGCGGTAGCGGGGGCCAAGAGACCCAGTACTTC.

Here the CDR3 reads CASSQDRGHRQETQYF. The CDR3 nucleotides read TGCGCCAGCAGCCAAGATAGGGGACATCGGCAAGAGACCCAGTACTTC. The gene calls are TRBV4-1 and TRBJ2-5, with D maybe TRBD1 (6 bases). With 0 bases removed from V and 2 bases from J, the gap between germline ends came to 13 bases. The CDR3 is made up of 16 amino acids. The germline CDR1 and CDR2 sequences are MGHRA and YSYEKL.

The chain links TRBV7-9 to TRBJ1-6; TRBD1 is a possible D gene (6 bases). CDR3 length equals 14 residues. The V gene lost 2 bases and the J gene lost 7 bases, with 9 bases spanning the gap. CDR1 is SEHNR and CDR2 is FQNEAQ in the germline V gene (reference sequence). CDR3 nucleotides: TGTGCCAGCAGCTTACAGGGGTACAATTCACCCCTCCACTTT. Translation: CASSLQGYNSPLHF.

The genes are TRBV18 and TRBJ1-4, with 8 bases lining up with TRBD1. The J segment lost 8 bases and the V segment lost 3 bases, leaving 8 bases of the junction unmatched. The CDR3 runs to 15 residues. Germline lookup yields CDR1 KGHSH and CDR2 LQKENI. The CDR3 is CASSPRTGIGEKLFF. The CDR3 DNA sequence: TGTGCCAGCTCACCCCGGACAGGGATCGGAGAAAAACTGTTTTTT. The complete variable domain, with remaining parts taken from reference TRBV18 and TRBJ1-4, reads NAGVMQNPRHLVRRRGQEARLRCSPMKGHSHVYWYRQLPEEGLKFMVYLQKENIIDESGMPKERFSAEFPKEGPSILRIQQVVRGDSAAYFCASSPRTGIGEKLFFGSGTQLSVL.

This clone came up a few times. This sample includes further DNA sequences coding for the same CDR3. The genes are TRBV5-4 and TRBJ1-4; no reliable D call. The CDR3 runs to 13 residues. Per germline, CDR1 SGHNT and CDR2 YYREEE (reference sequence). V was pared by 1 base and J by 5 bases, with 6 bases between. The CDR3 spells CASSLTGNEKLFF. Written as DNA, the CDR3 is TGTGCCAGCAGCTTGACCGGAAATGAAAAACTGTTTTTT.

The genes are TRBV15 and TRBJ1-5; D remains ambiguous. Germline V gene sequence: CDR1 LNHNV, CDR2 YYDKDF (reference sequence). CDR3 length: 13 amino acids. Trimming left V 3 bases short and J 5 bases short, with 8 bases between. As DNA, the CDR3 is TGTGCCACCAGCAGGGGCTATTATCAGCCCCAGCATTTT. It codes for CATSRGYYQPQHF. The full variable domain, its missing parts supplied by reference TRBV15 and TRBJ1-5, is DAMVIQNPRYQVTQFGKPVTLSCSQTLNHNVMYWYQQKSSQAPKLLFHYYDKDFNNEADTPDNFQSRRPNTSFCFLDIRSPGLGDTAMYLCATSRGYYQPQHFGDGTRLSIL.

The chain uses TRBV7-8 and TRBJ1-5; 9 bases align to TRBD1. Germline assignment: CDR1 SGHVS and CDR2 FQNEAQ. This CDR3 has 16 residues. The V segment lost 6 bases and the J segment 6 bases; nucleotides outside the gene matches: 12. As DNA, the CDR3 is TGTGCCAGCAGTCCATTGCACCGGGACAGGGCTCAGCCCCAGCATTTT. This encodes CASSPLHRDRAQPQHF.

As DNA, the CDR3 is TGTGCCAGCAGCTTGACCACAGATACGCAGTATTTT. Its protein is CASSLTTDTQYF. The V and J genes are TRBV5-5 and TRBJ2-3, with D uncertain. The V and J ends lost 1 base and 2 bases respectively, with 2 bases between them. The CDR3 is 12 amino acids. Germline lookup yields CDR1 SGHKS and CDR2 YYEKEE (reference sequence).

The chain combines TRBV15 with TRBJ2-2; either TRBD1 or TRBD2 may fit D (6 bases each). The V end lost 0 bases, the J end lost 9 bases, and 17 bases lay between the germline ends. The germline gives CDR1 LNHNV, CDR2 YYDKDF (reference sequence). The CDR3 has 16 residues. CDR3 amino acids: CATSRDLGLGGRELFF. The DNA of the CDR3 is TGTGCCACCAGCAGAGATCTCGGACTGGGGGGCAGGGAGCTGTTTTTT.

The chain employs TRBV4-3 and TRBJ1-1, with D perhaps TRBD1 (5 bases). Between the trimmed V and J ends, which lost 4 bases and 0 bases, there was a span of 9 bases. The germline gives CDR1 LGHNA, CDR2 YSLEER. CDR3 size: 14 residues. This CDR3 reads CASSPGGMNTEAFF. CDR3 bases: TGCGCCAGCAGCCCCGGGGGGATGAACACTGAAGCTTTCTTT.

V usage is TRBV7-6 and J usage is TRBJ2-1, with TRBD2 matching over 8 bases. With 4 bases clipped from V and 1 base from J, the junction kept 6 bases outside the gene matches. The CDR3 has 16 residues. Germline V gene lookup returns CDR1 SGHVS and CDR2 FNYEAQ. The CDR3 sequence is CASSSESGSSYNEQFF. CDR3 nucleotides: TGTGCCAGCAGCTCCGAAAGCGGGAGTTCCTACAATGAGCAGTTCTTC.

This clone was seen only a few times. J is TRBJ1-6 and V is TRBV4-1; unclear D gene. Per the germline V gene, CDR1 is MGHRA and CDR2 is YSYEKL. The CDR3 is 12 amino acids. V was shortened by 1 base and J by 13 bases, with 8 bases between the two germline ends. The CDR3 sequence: CASSQGLWPLHF. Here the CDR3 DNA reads TGCGCCAGCAGCCAAGGTTTGTGGCCCCTCCACTTT.

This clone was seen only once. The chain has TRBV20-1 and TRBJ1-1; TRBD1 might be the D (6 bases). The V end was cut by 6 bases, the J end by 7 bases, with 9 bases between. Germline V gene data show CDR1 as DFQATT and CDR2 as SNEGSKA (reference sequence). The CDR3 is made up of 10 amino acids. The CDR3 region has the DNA TGCAGTGCACGGACAGATGAAGCTTTCTTT. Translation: CSARTDEAFF.

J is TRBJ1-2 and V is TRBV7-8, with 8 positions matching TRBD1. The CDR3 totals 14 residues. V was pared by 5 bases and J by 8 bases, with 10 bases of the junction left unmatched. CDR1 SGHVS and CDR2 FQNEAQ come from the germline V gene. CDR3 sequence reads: CASSPGQGARGYTF. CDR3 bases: TGTGCCAGCAGCCCGGGTCAGGGGGCGCGCGGCTACACCTTC.